The present entry profiles one T cell receptor (beta chain) with its context. Its antigen is not identified. This sample is part of a study of cytomegalovirus exposure and HLA in healthy donors. Study results and limitations: Likely technical artifact: a cluster of highly shared sequence variants.

Germline V CDR1 and CDR2: LNHDA, SQIVND (reference sequence). Trimming cost V 3 bases and J 6 bases, with 11 bases left between them. The CDR3 extends over 14 amino acids. This PCR relied on a set of 60 Vbeta primers and 13 Jbeta primers. Sequenced by immunoSEQ multiplex PCR; TCRdb stores in-frame clones only, minus some. The sample's table shows roughly 100,000 clones. The source material was PBMCs. The origin of this receptor is a middle-aged man in good health and CMV-seronegative. The rearrangement uses TRBV19 and TRBJ1-4, with D possibly TRBD1 on 5 matching bases. The CDR3 region has the DNA TGTGCCAGTAGTATCCAGGGTGCGGATGAAAAACTGTTTTTT. Translation: CASSIQGADEKLFF. The variable domain in full, completed from reference TRBV19 and TRBJ1-4, reads DGGITQSPKYLFRKEGQNVTLSCEQNLNHDAMYWYRQDPGQGLRLIYYSQIVNDFQKGDIAEGYSVSREKKESFPLTVTSAQKNPTAFYLCASSIQGADEKLFFGSGTQLSVL.